Below are 15 T cell receptor beta chains sequenced from a single sample in a study of tissue T cells after allogeneic stem cell transplantation. TCRdb's copy holds only in-frame clones and misses some; the assay was immunoSEQ multiplex PCR. Altogether 5,500 to 8,000 clones are present, about 47% being singletons, with the ten largest covering less than 9.5%. As to time point: mouse harvest day 7 after allogeneic transplant. Tail vein injection delivered 10^7 T-cell-depleted bone marrow cells and 10^6 splenic CD5+ T cells. Sequencing was done on a sample of lymph node tissue. Source of these receptors: a female BALB/c mouse given C57BL/6 T cells with graft-versus-host disease after an allogeneic hematopoietic cell transplant.

A note on this clone: The listed genes are named as in mouse. With the read ending 1 residue before the CDR3 end, the germline J gene is used to fill in that end. The genes are TRBV26 and TRBJ2-3; D might be TRBD1 (5 bases). Per germline, CDR1 KGHPV and CDR2 FQNQEV (reference sequence). This CDR3 has 15 amino acids. V dropped 5 bases and J dropped 1 base, with 13 bases sitting between them. CDR3 bases read: TGTGCCAGCAGTTCAGGGTGGAGGGGTGCAGAAACGCTGTAT. As protein: CASSSGWRGAETLY. The CDR3 as a whole reads CASSSGWRGAETLYF.

To note about this clone: Gene names denote mouse genes. The read ends 1 residue shy of where the CDR3 ends; the end is completed using the germline J gene. The chain recombines TRBV12-1 with TRBJ2-4, with 8 positions matching TRBD2. The germline V gene encodes CDR1 SGHSN and CDR2 HYEKVE. The CDR3 loop spans 14 amino acids. J lost 3 bases, V lost 0 bases, and 1 base had no gene match. The CDR3 DNA, read in part, is TGTGCCAGCTCTCTCGGGGGGGCACAAAACACCTTGTAC. This translates into CASSLGGAQNTLY. From start to end, the CDR3 is CASSLGGAQNTLYF. The full variable domain, its missing parts supplied by reference TRBV12-1 and TRBJ2-4, is DSGVVQSPRHIIKEKGGRSVLTCIPISGHSNVVWYQQTLGKELKFLIQHYEKVERDKGFLPSRFSVQQFDDYHSEMNMSALELEDSAMYFCASSLGGAQNTLYFGAGTRLSVL.

By proportion, this clone is medium-sized. The gene symbols are mouse symbols. The read comes to an end 1 residue before the CDR3 does, leaving the germline J gene to fill in the end. V usage is TRBV2 and J usage is TRBJ2-7, with 14 bases lining up with TRBD2. J was trimmed by 9 bases and V by 0 bases; bases with no gene match: 1. CDR1 is LGHNA, CDR2 YSYQKL, per germline. CDR3 size: 14 residues. CDR3 amino acids: CASSQDGTGGAQYF. CDR3 DNA (partial): TGTGCCAGCAGCCAAGATGGGACTGGGGGGGCACAGTAC.

With respect to this clone: All gene names here are mouse names. The read gets to within 1 residue of the CDR3 end, and the germline J gene fills in the rest. The chain joins TRBV13-3 to TRBJ2-2, with 10 bases matching TRBD1. V was clipped by 5 bases and J by 2 bases; unmatched bases: 0. Germline lookup yields CDR1 NNHDY and CDR2 SYVADS. This CDR3 has 14 residues. The part of the CDR3 DNA that was read is TGTGCCAGCAGGGACAGGGGGAACACCGGGCAGCTCTAC. It is translated as CASRDRGNTGQLY. The whole CDR3 protein reads CASRDRGNTGQLYF.

Notes on this clone: Germline and genes here are mouse. The read stops 1 residue short of the end of the CDR3; the missing end is completed from the germline J gene. The chain couples TRBV13-1 to TRBJ2-5; D unclear. The germline CDR1 and CDR2 sequences are NSHNY and SYGAGN. The CDR3 length is 14 residues. Trimming shortened V by 1 base and J by 0 bases, and 6 bases separated the two germline ends. CDR3 DNA, as far as it was read: TGTGCCAGCAGTGATCGGGGTAACCAAGACACCCAGTAC. The encoded protein is CASSDRGNQDTQY. The whole CDR3 protein reads CASSDRGNQDTQYF.

As concerns this clone: All gene names here are mouse names. The sequenced fragment ends 1 residue before the CDR3 boundary, so the rest is inferred from the germline J gene. The chain uses TRBV12-1 and TRBJ1-4; maybe TRBD1 (6 bases). The CDR3 is made up of 13 amino acids. V shed 0 bases and J shed 7 bases, with 8 bases lying between them. Germline V CDR1 and CDR2: SGHSN, HYEKVE. The CDR3 here is CASSLQGSERLFF. The sequenced part of the CDR3 DNA is TGTGCCAGCTCTCTCCAGGGGAGCGAAAGATTATTT. Full variable domain (outside the CDR3, taken from reference TRBV12-1 and TRBJ1-4): DSGVVQSPRHIIKEKGGRSVLTCIPISGHSNVVWYQQTLGKELKFLIQHYEKVERDKGFLPSRFSVQQFDDYHSEMNMSALELEDSAMYFCASSLQGSERLFFGHGTKLSVL.

In the case of this clone: Any gene name here is a mouse gene name. Partial CDR3 DNA: TGTGCCAGCAGCTTAGACGGTAATTCGCCCCTCTAC. This codes for CASSLDGNSPLY. The full CDR3 sequence reads CASSLDGNSPLYF. V is TRBV3 and J is TRBJ1-6; D not certain. The DNA ends 1 residue before the CDR3 does, and the rest of the CDR3 is filled in from the germline J gene. TRBJ1-6 is given ORF status, its function remaining uncertain. The germline V and J ends were trimmed by 1 base and 6 bases, with 4 bases remaining between them. CDR1 SNHLY and CDR2 FYNGKV come from the germline V gene (reference sequence). The CDR3 is 13 residues long.

With respect to this clone: Mouse gene names apply. The CDR3 goes on 1 residue after the read ends, and that part is filled in from the germline J gene. This chain connects TRBV3 to TRBJ2-7; 7 nucleotides line up with TRBD1. The CDR3 totals 13 residues. Per germline, CDR1 SNHLY and CDR2 FYNGKV (reference sequence). The junction had 4 bases not matched to a gene; V was cut back by 1 base and J by 7 bases. The CDR3 sequence is CASSLDRGREQYF. The CDR3 DNA, read in part, is TGTGCCAGCAGCTTAGACAGGGGTAGGGAACAGTAC.

About this clone itself: The gene names here belong to mouse. The read stops 1 residue short of the end of the CDR3; the missing end is completed from the germline J gene. V and J are TRBV26 and TRBJ2-7; D is perhaps TRBD2 (6 bases). CDR3 length: 14 amino acids. The germline CDR1 and CDR2 sequences are KGHPV and FQNQEV (reference sequence). The V and J ends lost 3 bases and 0 bases respectively, with 9 bases between them. The CDR3 loop is CASSLWGPSYEQYF. The CDR3 DNA, read in part, is TGTGCCAGCAGTCTCTGGGGTCCCTCCTATGAACAGTAC.

This clone was observed a single time. The germline and genes are mouse ones. From the germline J gene comes the end of the CDR3, since the read stops 1 residue before it. The V call is TRBV13-2, the J call TRBJ1-1, with D possibly matching TRBD1 (6 bases). V lost 2 bases to trimming and J lost 4 bases, with 6 bases between them. This CDR3 region has 12 residues. The V gene's germline CDR1 is NNHNN and CDR2 SYGAGS (reference sequence). Here the CDR3 reads CASGDRGTEVFF. The DNA read from the CDR3 is TGTGCCAGCGGTGACAGGGGCACAGAAGTCTTC.

As concerns this clone: The genes and germline here are from mouse. The sequenced fragment ends 1 residue before the CDR3 boundary, so the rest is inferred from the germline J gene. The gene calls are TRBV3 and TRBJ2-7; TRBD2 matches 13 bases. The germline CDR1 and CDR2 sequences are SNHLY and FYNGKV (reference sequence). V lost 5 bases, J lost 7 bases, and 5 bases stayed unmatched. The CDR3 has 14 amino acids. CDR3: CASSPDWGGREQYF. The CDR3 DNA, read in part, is TGTGCCAGCAGCCCGGACTGGGGGGGCCGGGAACAGTAC.

As concerns this clone: Germline and genes here are mouse. From the germline J gene comes the end of the CDR3, since the read stops 1 residue before it. The chain couples TRBV13-2 to TRBJ2-5, with a tentative D call TRBD2 (6 bases). The CDR3 spans 14 residues. Trimming removed 0 bases at V and 5 bases at J, with 10 bases between. CDR1 and CDR2 from the germline V gene are NNHNN and SYGAGS (reference sequence). The DNA read from the CDR3 is TGTGCCAGCGGTGATGCCTGGGGCGGAGACACCCAGTAC. It yields the protein CASGDAWGGDTQY. The whole CDR3 protein is CASGDAWGGDTQYF.

This clone was counted only a few times. Germline and genes: mouse. The CDR3: CASSPTGLSNERLFF. The DNA read from the CDR3 is TGTGCCAGCAGTCCGACAGGCCTTTCCAACGAAAGATTATTT. The chain employs TRBV26 and TRBJ1-4; possibly TRBD1 for D (6 bases). Read coverage stops 1 residue before the CDR3 terminus; the germline J gene supplies the remainder. CDR3 length equals 15 residues. From germline, CDR1 is KGHPV and CDR2 FQNQEV (reference sequence). Trimming left V 4 bases short and J 0 bases short, with 9 bases between. The whole variable domain, filled in from reference TRBV26 and TRBJ1-4, reads NSKVIQTPRYLVKGQGQKAKMRCIPEKGHPVVFWYQQNKNNEFKFLINFQNQEVLQQIDMTEKRFSAECPSNSPCSLEIQSSEAGDSALYLCASSPTGLSNERLFFGHGTKLSVL.

This clone was detected only a few times. The genes and germline here are from mouse. The read halts 1 residue ahead of the CDR3 end, with the missing end drawn from the germline J gene. This chain joins TRBV26 and TRBJ1-6; TRBD1 might be the D (5 bases). TRBJ1-6 is filed as an ORF, its function uncertain. CDR3 length: 13 residues. V dropped 2 bases and J dropped 7 bases, with 6 bases sitting between them. Germline CDR1 reads KGHPV; CDR2 reads FQNQEV (reference sequence). CDR3 in amino acids: CASSLRQNSPLYF. The CDR3 DNA, read in part, is TGTGCCAGCAGTCTGAGACAGAATTCGCCCCTCTAC.

As regards this clone: Each gene name is a mouse one. Coverage ceases 1 residue before the CDR3 finishes, and the germline J gene fills in the end. V usage is TRBV17 and J usage is TRBJ2-7, with 8 bases that match TRBD1. The V segment lost 0 bases and the J segment 7 bases; nucleotides outside the gene matches: 5. Germline V gene lookup returns CDR1 MNHDT and CDR2 YYDKIL. This CDR3 contains 14 residues. Partial CDR3 DNA: TGTGCTAGCAGTAGAGACGGCAGGGGGCGAGAACAGTAC. It specifies CASSRDGRGREQY. The whole CDR3 protein is CASSRDGRGREQYF.